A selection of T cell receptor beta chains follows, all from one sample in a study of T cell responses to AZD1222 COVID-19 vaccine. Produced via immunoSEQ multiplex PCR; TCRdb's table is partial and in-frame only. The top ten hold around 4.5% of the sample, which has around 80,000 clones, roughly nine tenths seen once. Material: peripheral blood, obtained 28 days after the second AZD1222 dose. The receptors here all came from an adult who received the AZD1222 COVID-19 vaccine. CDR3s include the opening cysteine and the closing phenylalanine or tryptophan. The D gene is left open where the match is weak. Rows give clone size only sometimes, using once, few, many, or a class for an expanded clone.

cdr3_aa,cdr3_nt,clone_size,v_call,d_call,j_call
CAWSSGTGDYEQYF,TGTGCCTGGAGTTCGGGGACAGGGGACTACGAGCAGTACTTC,NA,TRBV30,TRBD1,TRBJ2-7
CASSWGQPSGNTIYF,TGTGCCAGCAGCTGGGGACAGCCCTCTGGAAACACCATATATTTT,NA,TRBV7-2,TRBD1,TRBJ1-3
CATSEPGGRDEQFF,TGTGCCACCAGTGAACCAGGGGGCAGGGATGAGCAGTTCTTC,NA,TRBV24-1,TRBD1,TRBJ2-1
CASGWTGSNEKLFF,TGCGCCAGCGGGTGGACAGGGTCTAATGAAAAACTGTTTTTT,NA,TRBV5-1,TRBD1,TRBJ1-4
CASSQNRGGRQETQYF,TGTGCCAGCTCACAAAACAGGGGGGGTCGTCAAGAGACCCAGTACTTC,NA,TRBV18,NA,TRBJ2-5
CASSSGGATEAFF,TGTGCCAGCAGCTCCGGGGGGGCCACTGAAGCTTTCTTT,NA,TRBV5-4,NA,TRBJ1-1
CASSTSDKAADYLYGYTF,TGTGCCAGCAGCACCAGTGATAAGGCGGCAGATTACCTCTATGGCTACACCTTC,NA,TRBV2,NA,TRBJ1-2
CASSRVNTEAFF,TGTGCCAGCAGTCGGGTGAACACTGAAGCTTTCTTT,NA,TRBV6-5,NA,TRBJ1-1
CSVLSYEQYF,TGCAGCGTCCTCAGTTACGAGCAGTACTTC,NA,TRBV29-1,NA,TRBJ2-7
CASSQDLGNTIYF,TGTGCCAGCAGCCAGGATCTTGGAAACACCATATATTTT,NA,TRBV9,NA,TRBJ1-3
CASSQEGFPGETQYF,TGCGCCAGCAGCCAAGAGGGCTTTCCGGGAGAGACCCAGTACTTC,NA,TRBV4-3,NA,TRBJ2-5
CSVSGTVYGYTF,TGCAGCGTCTCCGGGACGGTTTATGGCTACACCTTC,NA,TRBV29-1,NA,TRBJ1-2
CASSLEVLGTDTQYF,TGTGCCAGCAGCTTAGAAGTCCTGGGGACAGATACGCAGTATTTT,NA,TRBV7-9,NA,TRBJ2-3
CASSVELSGTGELFF,TGTGCCAGCAGTGTGGAGCTGTCTGGGACCGGGGAGCTGTTTTTT,NA,TRBV6-4,NA,TRBJ2-2
CASSTDRGGGYTF,TGTGCCAGCAGCACGGACAGGGGTGGCGGCTACACCTTC,NA,TRBV7-9,TRBD1,TRBJ1-2
CASSPARGLDNQPQHF,TGTGCCAGCTCACCAGCGAGGGGGCTGGACAATCAGCCCCAGCATTTT,NA,TRBV18,TRBD1,TRBJ1-5
CASSLVSEQFF,TGTGCCAGCAGCTTAGTGTCGGAGCAGTTCTTC,once,TRBV11-2,NA,TRBJ2-1
CASLGRRSSTDTQYF,TGTGCCAGCCTTGGCCGCCGGTCTAGCACAGATACGCAGTATTTT,NA,TRBV7-2,NA,TRBJ2-3
CASSLSRPGDEQYF,TGCGCCAGCAGCCTCTCAAGACCGGGTGACGAGCAGTACTTC,once,TRBV5-1,NA,TRBJ2-7
CASSSGRDTDTQYF,TGTGCCAGCAGTAGCGGGAGGGACACAGATACGCAGTATTTT,NA,TRBV6-5,TRBD2,TRBJ2-3
CASSDGTGGSGTEAFF,TGTGCCAGCAGTGACGGGACAGGGGGCAGTGGCACTGAAGCTTTCTTT,NA,TRBV7-8,TRBD1,TRBJ1-1
CASSHRASSRSYEQYF,TGTGCCAGCAGCCATCGCGCTAGCTCTCGATCCTACGAGCAGTACTTC,NA,TRBV3-1/TRBV3-2,NA,TRBJ2-7
CASSQPARGPNNEQFF,TGCGCCAGCAGCCAACCCGCCCGCGGCCCCAACAATGAGCAGTTCTTC,NA,TRBV4-1,NA,TRBJ2-1
CASSLAWTSGSGEQFF,TGTGCCAGCAGCTTGGCCTGGACTAGCGGGAGCGGTGAGCAGTTCTTC,few,TRBV5-7,TRBD2,TRBJ2-1
CASSAFRGAGSEAFF,TGTGCCAGCAGTGCCTTCCGGGGGGCTGGTTCTGAAGCTTTCTTT,NA,TRBV25-1,NA,TRBJ1-1
CASSDPGQGTYEQYF,TGTGCCAGCAGCGATCCGGGACAGGGCACCTACGAGCAGTACTTC,few,TRBV7-9,TRBD1,TRBJ2-7
CASSLWGSGTEAFF,TGTGCCAGCAGTTTATGGGGGTCTGGCACTGAAGCTTTCTTT,NA,TRBV27,NA,TRBJ1-1
CASSHTGTDYSNQPQHF,TGCGCCAGCAGTCATACAGGGACCGATTATAGCAATCAGCCCCAGCATTTT,NA,TRBV23-1,NA,TRBJ1-5
CASSHPEDEQYF,TGCGCCAGCAGCCACCCCGAAGACGAGCAGTACTTC,NA,TRBV4-1,NA,TRBJ2-7
CASSLSLGQETQYF,TGTGCCAGCAGCCTTAGCTTGGGGCAAGAGACCCAGTACTTC,NA,TRBV9,NA,TRBJ2-5
CASSPGTVLNTEAFF,TGTGCCAGCTCACCCGGAACCGTCTTAAACACTGAAGCTTTCTTT,once,TRBV18,NA,TRBJ1-1
CASSLAGGAVPLNEQFF,TGTGCCAGCAGCTTAGCGGGAGGAGCGGTTCCCCTCAATGAGCAGTTCTTC,NA,TRBV7-6,NA,TRBJ2-1
CASRRDGLRGQPQHF,TGTGCCAGCAGGAGGGATGGGTTGCGTGGGCAGCCCCAGCATTTT,NA,TRBV2,NA,TRBJ1-5
CASSLTSGGAGHTQYF,TGCGCCAGCAGCCTGACTAGCGGAGGGGCGGGACATACGCAGTATTTT,NA,TRBV5-1,TRBD2,TRBJ2-3
CSPSGSYEQYF,TGCAGTCCCTCGGGCTCCTACGAGCAGTACTTC,NA,TRBV20-1,NA,TRBJ2-7
CASSSDYSDTQYF,TGTGCCAGCAGCTCGGACTATTCAGATACGCAGTATTTT,NA,TRBV12-3/TRBV12-4,NA,TRBJ2-3
CASSPRGGYYYGYTF,TGTGCCAGCAGCCCAAGAGGGGGGTATTACTATGGCTACACCTTC,NA,TRBV5-4,NA,TRBJ1-2
CASSLRTSGGDTQYF,TGTGCCAGCAGCTTGCGGACTAGCGGGGGGGATACGCAGTATTTT,once,TRBV3-1/TRBV3-2,TRBD2,TRBJ2-3
CASRDGRSSYEQYF,TGTGCCAGCCGCGATGGGCGGAGCTCCTACGAGCAGTACTTC,NA,TRBV18,NA,TRBJ2-7
CASSLGLGQGVSTEAFF,TGTGCCAGCAGCTTAGGCCTGGGACAGGGGGTGAGCACTGAAGCTTTCTTT,NA,TRBV13,TRBD1,TRBJ1-1
CASSIASGIVPNEQFF,TGCGCCAGCAGCATTGCTAGCGGTATCGTACCAAATGAGCAGTTCTTC,NA,TRBV5-1,TRBD2,TRBJ2-1
CASSQGEGRETDTQYF,TGTGCCAGCAGCCAAGGAGAGGGTAGGGAGACAGATACGCAGTATTTT,NA,TRBV4-2,NA,TRBJ2-3
CATSRAIGRHEQFF,TGTGCCACCAGCAGAGCAATAGGGAGACATGAGCAGTTCTTC,NA,TRBV15,NA,TRBJ2-1
CASTLAGVYNEQFF,TGTGCCAGCACTCTAGCGGGAGTCTACAATGAGCAGTTCTTC,NA,TRBV7-9,TRBD2,TRBJ2-1
CASSIKGFHEQYF,TGTGCCAGTAGTATTAAGGGGTTCCACGAGCAGTACTTC,NA,TRBV19,NA,TRBJ2-7
CAISESSQGKLQPQHF,TGTGCCATCAGTGAGTCAAGCCAGGGGAAACTTCAGCCCCAGCATTTT,NA,TRBV10-3,NA,TRBJ1-5
CASRMDRGAVNGYTF,TGTGCCAGCAGGATGGACAGGGGTGCCGTTAATGGCTACACCTTC,NA,TRBV7-2,TRBD1,TRBJ1-2
CASSPLGGGQPQHF,TGTGCCAGCAGTCCACTGGGGGGCGGTCAGCCCCAGCATTTT,NA,TRBV7-8,NA,TRBJ1-5
CASSTTGRGRYQETQYF,TGTGCCAGCAGTACGACAGGGAGGGGGAGGTACCAAGAGACCCAGTACTTC,NA,TRBV28,NA,TRBJ2-5
CASSTSRATSTDTQYF,TGCGCCAGCAGTACCTCCAGGGCGACTAGCACAGATACGCAGTATTTT,NA,TRBV5-1,NA,TRBJ2-3
CASSSIGRESTGELFF,TGCGCCAGCAGCTCCATCGGGAGGGAGAGCACCGGGGAGCTGTTTTTT,NA,TRBV4-1,TRBD2,TRBJ2-2
CASSYSAGANEKLFF,TGTGCCAGCAGTTACTCGGCAGGGGCTAATGAAAAACTGTTTTTT,NA,TRBV6-6,NA,TRBJ1-4
CASSSGTFSATEAFF,TGTGCCAGTAGTAGCGGGACATTTTCAGCCACTGAAGCTTTCTTT,NA,TRBV19,NA,TRBJ1-1
CASSQDNSGVLGGEGETQYF,TGCGCCAGCAGCCAAGATAACAGTGGAGTCTTGGGAGGAGAGGGAGAGACCCAGTACTTC,NA,TRBV4-1,NA,TRBJ2-5
CASVLSPMDEQFF,TGTGCTAGTGTCCTATCCCCTATGGATGAGCAGTTCTTC,NA,TRBV12-5,NA,TRBJ2-1
CASSVGVGSGAYNEQFF,TGTGCCAGCAGCGTAGGGGTGGGGTCCGGGGCCTACAATGAGCAGTTCTTC,NA,TRBV9,NA,TRBJ2-1
CASSVGGAHTDTQYF,TGTGCCAGCAGTGTGGGGGGAGCGCACACAGATACGCAGTATTTT,NA,TRBV2,NA,TRBJ2-3
CASSEGQGKDTQYF,TGTGCCAGCAGTGAGGGACAGGGGAAAGATACGCAGTATTTT,NA,TRBV6-1,TRBD1,TRBJ2-3
CASSGRLAGVGAQYF,TGTGCCAGTAGCGGCCGACTAGCAGGCGTGGGGGCCCAGTACTTC,once,TRBV19,TRBD2,TRBJ2-5
CASSRSNTEAFF,TGTGCCAGTAGTCGGAGTAACACTGAAGCTTTCTTT,once,TRBV19,NA,TRBJ1-1